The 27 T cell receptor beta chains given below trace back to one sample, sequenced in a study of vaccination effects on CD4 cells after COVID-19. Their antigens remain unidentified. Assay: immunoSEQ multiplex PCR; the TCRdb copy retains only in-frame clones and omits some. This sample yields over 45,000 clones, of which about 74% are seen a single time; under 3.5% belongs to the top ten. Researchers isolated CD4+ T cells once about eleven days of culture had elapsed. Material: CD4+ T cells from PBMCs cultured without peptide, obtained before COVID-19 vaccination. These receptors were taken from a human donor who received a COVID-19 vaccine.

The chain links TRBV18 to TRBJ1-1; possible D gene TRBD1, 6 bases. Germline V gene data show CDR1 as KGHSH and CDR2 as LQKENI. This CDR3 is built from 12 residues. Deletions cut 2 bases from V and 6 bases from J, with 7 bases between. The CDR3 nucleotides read TGTGCCAGCTCACCAAGACAGGCTGAAGCTTTCTTT. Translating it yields CASSPRQAEAFF.

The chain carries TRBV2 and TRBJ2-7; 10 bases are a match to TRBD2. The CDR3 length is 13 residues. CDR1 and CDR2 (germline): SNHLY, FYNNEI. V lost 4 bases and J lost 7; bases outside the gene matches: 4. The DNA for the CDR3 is TGTGCCAGCAGTGGACTAGCGGGTTTAGAGCAGTACGTC. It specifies CASSGLAGLEQYV.

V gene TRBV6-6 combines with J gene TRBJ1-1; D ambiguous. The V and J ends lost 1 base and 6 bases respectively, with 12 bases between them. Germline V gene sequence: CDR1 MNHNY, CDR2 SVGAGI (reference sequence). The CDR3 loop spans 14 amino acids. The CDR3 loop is CASSYFGSSAEAFF. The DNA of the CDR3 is TGTGCCAGCAGTTACTTCGGGTCCTCGGCTGAAGCTTTCTTT.

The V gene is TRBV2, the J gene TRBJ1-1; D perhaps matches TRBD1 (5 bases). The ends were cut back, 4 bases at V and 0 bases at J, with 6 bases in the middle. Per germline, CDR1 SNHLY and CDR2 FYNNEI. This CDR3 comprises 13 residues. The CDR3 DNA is TGTGCCAGCAGTGGACAGATGAACACTGAAGCTTTCTTT. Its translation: CASSGQMNTEAFF.

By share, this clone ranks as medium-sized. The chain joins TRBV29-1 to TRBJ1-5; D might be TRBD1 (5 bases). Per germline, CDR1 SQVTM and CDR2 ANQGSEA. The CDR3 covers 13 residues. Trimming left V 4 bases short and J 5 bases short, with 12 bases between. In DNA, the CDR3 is TGCAGCGTTGCAGGGCAGATTGATCAGCCCCAGCATTTT. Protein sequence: CSVAGQIDQPQHF. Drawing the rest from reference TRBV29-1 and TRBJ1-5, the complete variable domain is SAVISQKPSRDICQRGTSLTIQCQVDSQVTMMFWYRQQPGQSLTLIATANQGSEATYESGFVIDKFPISRPNLTFSTLTVSNMSPEDSSIYLCSVAGQIDQPQHFGDGTRLSIL.

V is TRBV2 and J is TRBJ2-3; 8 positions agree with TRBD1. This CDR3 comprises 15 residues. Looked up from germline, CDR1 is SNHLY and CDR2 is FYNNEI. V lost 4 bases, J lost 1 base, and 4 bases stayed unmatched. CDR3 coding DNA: TGTGCCAGCAGTGGGGACAGGACCCGCACAGATACGCAGTATTTT. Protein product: CASSGDRTRTDTQYF.

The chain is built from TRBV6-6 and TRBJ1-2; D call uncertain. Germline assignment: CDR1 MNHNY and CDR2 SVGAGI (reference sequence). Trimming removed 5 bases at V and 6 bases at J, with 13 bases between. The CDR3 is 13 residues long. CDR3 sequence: CASSTAGIDGYTF. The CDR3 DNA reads TGTGCCAGCAGTACGGCGGGGATTGATGGCTACACCTTC.

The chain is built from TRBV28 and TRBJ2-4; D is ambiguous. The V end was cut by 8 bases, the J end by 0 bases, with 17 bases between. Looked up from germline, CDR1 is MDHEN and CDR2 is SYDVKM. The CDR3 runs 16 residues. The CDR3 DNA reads TGTGCCAGCGGAGAGTCCCAGTATATAGCCAAAAACATTCAGTACTTC. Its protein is CASGESQYIAKNIQYF.

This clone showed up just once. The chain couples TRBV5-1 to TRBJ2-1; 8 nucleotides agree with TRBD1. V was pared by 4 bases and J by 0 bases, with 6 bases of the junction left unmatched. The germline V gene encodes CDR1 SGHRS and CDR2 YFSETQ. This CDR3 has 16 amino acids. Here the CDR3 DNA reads TGCGCCAGCAGCCTGGGACAGGCCTCCTCCTACAATGAGCAGTTCTTC. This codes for CASSLGQASSYNEQFF.

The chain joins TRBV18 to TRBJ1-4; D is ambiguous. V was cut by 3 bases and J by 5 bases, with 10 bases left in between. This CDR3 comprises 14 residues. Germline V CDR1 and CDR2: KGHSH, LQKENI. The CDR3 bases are TGTGCCAGCTCACCCAAACAGCCAAATGAAAAACTGTTTTTT. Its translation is CASSPKQPNEKLFF.

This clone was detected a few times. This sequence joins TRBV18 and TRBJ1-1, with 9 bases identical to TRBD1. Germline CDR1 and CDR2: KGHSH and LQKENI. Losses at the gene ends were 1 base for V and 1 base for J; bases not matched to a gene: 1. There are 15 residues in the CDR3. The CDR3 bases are TGTGCCAGCTCACCACTGACAGGGGGGAACACTGAAGCTTTCTTT. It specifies CASSPLTGGNTEAFF.

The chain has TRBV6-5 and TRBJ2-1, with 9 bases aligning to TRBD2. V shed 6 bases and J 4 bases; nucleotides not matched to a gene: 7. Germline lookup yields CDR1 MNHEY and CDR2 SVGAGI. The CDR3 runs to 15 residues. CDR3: CASSLLAGVYNEQFF. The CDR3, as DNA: TGTGCCAGCAGCCTACTAGCGGGTGTTTACAATGAGCAGTTCTTC.

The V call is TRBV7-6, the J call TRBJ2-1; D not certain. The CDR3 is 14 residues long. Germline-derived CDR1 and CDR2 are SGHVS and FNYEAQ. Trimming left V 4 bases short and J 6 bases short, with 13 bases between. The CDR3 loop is CASSSNTVVNEQFF. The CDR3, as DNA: TGTGCCAGCAGCTCAAACACAGTCGTCAATGAGCAGTTCTTC.

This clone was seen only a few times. CDR3 sequence reads: CATRDRRQPQHF. CDR3 nucleotide sequence: TGTGCCACCAGGGACAGGAGGCAGCCCCAGCATTTT. This rearrangement joins TRBV24-1 to TRBJ1-5; 7 bases fit TRBD1. J gave up 7 bases and V 7 bases, and 3 bases lay outside the gene matches. Per the germline V gene, CDR1 is KGHDR and CDR2 is SFDVKD. The CDR3 sequence is 12 residues long.

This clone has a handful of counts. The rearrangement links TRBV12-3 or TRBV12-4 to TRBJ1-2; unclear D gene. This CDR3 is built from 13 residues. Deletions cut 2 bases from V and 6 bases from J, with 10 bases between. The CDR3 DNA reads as TGTGCCAGCAGTTTATTCCACAGAGATGGCTACACCTTC. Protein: CASSLFHRDGYTF.

The CDR3 DNA sequence: TGTGCCAGCAGCACCACGACAGTTAACACCGGGGAGCTGTTTTTT. Protein: CASSTTTVNTGELFF. This chain connects TRBV9 to TRBJ2-2, with a tentative D call TRBD1 (5 bases). Germline V lookup: CDR1 SGDLS, CDR2 YYNGEE. With 4 bases removed from V and 2 bases from J, the gap between germline ends came to 12 bases. The CDR3 extends over 15 amino acids.

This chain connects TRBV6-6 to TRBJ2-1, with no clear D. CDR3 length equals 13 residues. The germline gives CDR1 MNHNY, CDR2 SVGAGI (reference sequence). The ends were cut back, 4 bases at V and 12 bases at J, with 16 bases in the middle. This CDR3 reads CASSSEVGNGQFF. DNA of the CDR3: TGTGCCAGCAGTTCTGAGGTGGGGAACGGGCAGTTCTTC.

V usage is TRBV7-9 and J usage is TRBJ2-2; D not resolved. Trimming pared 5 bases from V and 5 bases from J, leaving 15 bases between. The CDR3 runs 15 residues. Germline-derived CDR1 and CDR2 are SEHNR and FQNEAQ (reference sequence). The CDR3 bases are TGTGCCAGCAGCCCCCGTAATGGGCTGACCGGGGAGCTGTTTTTT. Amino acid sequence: CASSPRNGLTGELFF.

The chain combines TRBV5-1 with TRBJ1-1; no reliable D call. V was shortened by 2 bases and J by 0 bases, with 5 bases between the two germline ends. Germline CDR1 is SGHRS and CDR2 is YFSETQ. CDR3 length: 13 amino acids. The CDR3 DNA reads TGCGCCAGCAGCTTCCAGATGAACACTGAAGCTTTCTTT. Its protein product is CASSFQMNTEAFF.

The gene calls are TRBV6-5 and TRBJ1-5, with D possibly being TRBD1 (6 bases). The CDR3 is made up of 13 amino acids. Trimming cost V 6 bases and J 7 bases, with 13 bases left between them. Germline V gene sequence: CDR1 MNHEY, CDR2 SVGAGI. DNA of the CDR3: TGTGCCAGCAGAGGGGGGTGGGGCCAGCCCCAGCATTTT. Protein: CASRGGWGQPQHF.

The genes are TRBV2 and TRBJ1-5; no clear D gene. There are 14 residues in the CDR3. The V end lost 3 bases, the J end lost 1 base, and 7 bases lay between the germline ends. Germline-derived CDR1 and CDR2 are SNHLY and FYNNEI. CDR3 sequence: CASSDGSSNQPQHF. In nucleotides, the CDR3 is TGTGCCAGCAGTGACGGGAGCAGCAATCAGCCCCAGCATTTT.

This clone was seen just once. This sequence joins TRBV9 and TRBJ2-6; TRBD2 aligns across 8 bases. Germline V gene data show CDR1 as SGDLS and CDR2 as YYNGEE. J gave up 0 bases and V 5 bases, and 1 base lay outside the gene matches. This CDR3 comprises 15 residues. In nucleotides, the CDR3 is TGTGCCAGCAGTAGCGGGGACTCTGGGGCCAACGTCCTGACTTTC. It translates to CASSSGDSGANVLTF.

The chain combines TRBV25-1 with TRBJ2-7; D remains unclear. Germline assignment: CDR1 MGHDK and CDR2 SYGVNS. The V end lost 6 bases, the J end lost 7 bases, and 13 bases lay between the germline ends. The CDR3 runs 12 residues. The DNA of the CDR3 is TGTGCCAGCAGCGCCCTTCGGAGTGAGCAGTACGTC. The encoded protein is CASSALRSEQYV.

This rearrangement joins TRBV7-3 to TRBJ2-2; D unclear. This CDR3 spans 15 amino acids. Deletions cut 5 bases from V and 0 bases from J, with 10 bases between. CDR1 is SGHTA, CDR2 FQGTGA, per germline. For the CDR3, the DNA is TGTGCCAGCAGCCCGGAGATCTCGAACACCGGGGAGCTGTTTTTT. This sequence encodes CASSPEISNTGELFF.

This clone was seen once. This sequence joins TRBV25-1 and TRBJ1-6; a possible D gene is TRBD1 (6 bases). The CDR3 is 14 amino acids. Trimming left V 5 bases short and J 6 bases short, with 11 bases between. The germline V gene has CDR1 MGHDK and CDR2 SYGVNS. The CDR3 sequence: CASSRQGSNSPLHF. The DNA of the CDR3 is TGTGCCAGCAGTCGGCAGGGGAGTAATTCACCCCTCCACTTT.

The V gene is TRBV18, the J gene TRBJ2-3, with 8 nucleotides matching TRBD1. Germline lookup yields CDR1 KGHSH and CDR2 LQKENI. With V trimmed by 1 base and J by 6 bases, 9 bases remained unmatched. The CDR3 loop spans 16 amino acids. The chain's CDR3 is CASSPLPGTGHDTQYF. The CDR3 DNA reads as TGTGCCAGCTCACCACTTCCCGGGACAGGCCACGATACGCAGTATTTT.

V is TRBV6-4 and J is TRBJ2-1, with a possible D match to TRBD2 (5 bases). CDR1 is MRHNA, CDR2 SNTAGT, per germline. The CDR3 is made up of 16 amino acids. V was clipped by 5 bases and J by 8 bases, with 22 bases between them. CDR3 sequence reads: CASSSQGPGVRDEQFF. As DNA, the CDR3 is TGTGCCAGCAGTTCCCAAGGCCCCGGGGTTAGGGATGAGCAGTTCTTC.